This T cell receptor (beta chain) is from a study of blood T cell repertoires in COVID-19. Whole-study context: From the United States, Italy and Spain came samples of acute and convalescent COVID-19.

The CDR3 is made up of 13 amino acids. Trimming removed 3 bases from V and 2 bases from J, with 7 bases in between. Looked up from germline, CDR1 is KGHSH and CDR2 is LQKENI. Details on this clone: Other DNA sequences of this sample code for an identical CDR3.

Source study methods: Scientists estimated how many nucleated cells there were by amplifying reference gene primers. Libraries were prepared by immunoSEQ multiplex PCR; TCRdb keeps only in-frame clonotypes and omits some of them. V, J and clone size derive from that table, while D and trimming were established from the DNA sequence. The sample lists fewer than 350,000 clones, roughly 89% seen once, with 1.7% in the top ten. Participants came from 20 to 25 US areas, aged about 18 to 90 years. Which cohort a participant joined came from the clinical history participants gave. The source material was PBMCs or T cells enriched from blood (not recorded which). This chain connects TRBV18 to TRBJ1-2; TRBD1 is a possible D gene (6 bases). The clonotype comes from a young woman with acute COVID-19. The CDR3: CASSPTGNYGYTF. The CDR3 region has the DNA TGTGCCAGCTCACCTACAGGGAACTATGGCTACACCTTC.